This passage covers 9 T cell receptor beta chains from one sample sequenced in a study of control samples from healthy donors and cancer patients. Clones were read by immunoSEQ multiplex PCR, and TCRdb kept only the in-frame ones, dropping some. Counted here are roughly 98,000 clones, approximately 95% occurring once; the ten biggest clones make up 8%. The source material was blood. The receptors were sampled from a man younger than 35 in good health.

The chain is built from TRBV5-4 and TRBJ2-1; 8 bases fit TRBD2. V lost 2 bases and J lost 9; bases outside the gene matches: 4. Per germline, CDR1 SGHNT and CDR2 YYREEE (reference sequence). The CDR3 runs to 13 residues. The CDR3 is CASSFTGGAEQFF. As DNA, the CDR3 is TGTGCCAGCAGCTTCACCGGGGGGGCTGAGCAGTTCTTC.

This rearrangement joins TRBV3-1 (or the pseudogene TRBV3-2) to TRBJ1-1, with a tentative D call TRBD1 (6 bases). The CDR3 runs to 16 residues. CDR1 is LGHDT, CDR2 YNNKEL, per germline (reference sequence). V was cut by 2 bases and J by 3 bases, with 16 bases left in between. CDR3 sequence reads: CASSQSWGRGYTEAFF. In DNA form, the CDR3 reads TGTGCCAGCAGCCAAAGTTGGGGCAGGGGTTACACTGAAGCTTTCTTT.

The chain couples TRBV7-2 to TRBJ2-5; possibly TRBD1 or TRBD2 for D (6 bases each). Germline-derived CDR1 and CDR2 are SGHTA and FQGNSA. This CDR3 spans 14 amino acids. Trimming took 7 bases from V and 5 from J, leaving 17 bases between them. The CDR3 reads CASTLGGLAETQYF. DNA for the CDR3: TGTGCCAGCACCCTCGGGGGCCTAGCGGAGACCCAGTACTTC.

The V call is TRBV6-2 or TRBV6-3, the J call TRBJ2-7; D may correspond to TRBD1 or TRBD2 (6 bases each). V lost 4 bases to trimming and J lost 3 bases, with 10 bases between them. CDR1 and CDR2 from the germline V gene are MNHEY and SVGEGT. The CDR3 extends over 13 amino acids. The CDR3: CASSWGANYEQYF. DNA for the CDR3: TGTGCCAGCAGTTGGGGGGCTAACTACGAGCAGTACTTC.

Notes on this clone: Its ends do not fully match the called genes, so a read error is possible. The V gene is TRBV7-2, the J gene TRBJ2-3, with a tentative D call TRBD2 (7 bases). Germline CDR1 reads SGHTA; CDR2 reads FQGNSA. This CDR3 contains 13 residues. The CDR3 reads CASSPLGGDRQYF. The DNA for the CDR3 is TGTGCCAGCAGCCCCCTAGGGGGGGATAGGCAGTATTTT.

This chain joins TRBV9 and TRBJ1-6; D gene unclear. The CDR3 is 13 residues long. With 0 bases removed from V and 8 bases from J, the gap between germline ends came to 6 bases. Germline V gene sequence: CDR1 SGDLS, CDR2 YYNGEE. CDR3 coding DNA: TGTGCCAGCAGCGTAGCGGTACATTCACCCCTCCACTTT. This sequence encodes CASSVAVHSPLHF.

The chain couples TRBV27 to TRBJ2-7; 8 bases are a match to TRBD2. The germline V gene has CDR1 MNHEY and CDR2 SMNVEV (reference sequence). After removal of 6 bases from V and 12 bases from J, the junction contained 16 bases not matched to a gene. The CDR3 consists of 14 residues. The DNA of the CDR3 is TGTGCCAGCAGAGCATCCCGGACTAGCACGTCTCGGTACTTC. Protein sequence: CASRASRTSTSRYF.

Written as DNA, the CDR3 is TGTGCCAGCAAAGATGCGGGAGCGGCCTACGAGCAGTACTTC. Its translation is CASKDAGAAYEQYF. The chain joins TRBV6-6 to TRBJ2-7; 7 positions match TRBD2. Germline V gene sequence: CDR1 MNHNY, CDR2 SVGAGI (reference sequence). V trimming: 7 bases; J trimming: 2 bases; junction bases outside the gene matches: 8. This CDR3 is built from 14 residues.

The rearrangement uses TRBV5-1 and TRBJ1-1; D is ambiguous. Trimming shortened V by 2 bases and J by 5 bases, and 16 bases separated the two germline ends. Germline-derived CDR1 and CDR2 are SGHRS and YFSETQ. This CDR3 has 15 residues. This CDR3 is CASSLGLGRETEAFF. The CDR3, as DNA: TGCGCCAGCAGCTTAGGGTTGGGAAGGGAGACTGAAGCTTTCTTT.